The sequence of this T cell receptor beta chain was determined in a study of beta chain features in type 1 diabetes (dated by TCRdb to about 2018). With respect to the entire study: Patients and healthy donors did not differ in mean age, gender distribution, total cell number or subset yield. A total of 85 million to 110 million sorted cells were examined across all samples, and RNA yield correlated strongly with the number of cells per subset. The study compared the TCRB repertoires of sorted circulating CD4+ T cell subsets in recently diagnosed type 1 diabetes patients with those in matched healthy donors. Naive and central memory subsets were obtained from all 28 donors, but regulatory and stem cell-like memory subsets were isolated from only 8 patients and about eight healthy donors. The paper as a whole reports these results and caveats: PCR may preferentially amplify shorter templates, but because patient and control samples were amplified and corrected together, any resulting skew would affect both groups equally. At VDJ recombination sites, patients with type 1 diabetes made fewer insertions and deleted more nucleotides, a pattern implying thymic rearrangement abnormalities. Because the HLA sub-analyses included only small numbers of individuals, any influence of HLA type on TCRB rearrangement was left unresolved. In all four CD4+ subsets, TCRB CDR3 length was moderately but significantly shorter in type 1 diabetes patients. The naive, central memory and regulatory TCRB repertoires appeared to resemble one another more closely among patients than among healthy donors. Sequencing cDNA rather than genomic DNA could over-represent highly expressing activated cells, although activation and CD3 levels did not differ between groups.

The entire amount of isolated RNA was reverse transcribed using the High Capacity cDNA Reverse Transcription Kit, so the sequenced TCRB transcripts were expressed ones. Deep immunoSEQ sequencing was applied to naive, central memory and regulatory T cell samples, giving an average of about 3.7 million total reads per sample. After sorted cells were lysed in RLT buffer, RNA was extracted with DNase-treated RNeasy Micro or Mini kits, with the choice depending on cell number. Each cell subset was processed separately to prevent cross-contamination, with patient and healthy donor samples processed together. The immunoSEQ multiplex PCR was used to amplify TCRB sequences from cDNA, generating 87-bp fragments that spanned the CDR3 region. Sequencing of the amplicons was performed on the Illumina HiSeq platform. On the authors' methods: Synthetic template baselines were used to correct PCR bias computationally, reads within Hamming distance 2 were collapsed together, and singletons that could not be merged were discarded. By aligning reads against IMGT, V, D and J genes, CDR3 length, and insertions or deletions at six rearrangement sites were assigned. Within each subset, clonotype counts were normalized to the number of sorted cells before true diversity and Gini coefficients were calculated with the tcR R package. The overlap coefficient, calculated on TCRB nucleotide sequences, was used to quantify repertoire sharing. As a proxy for the pre-selection repertoire, out-of-frame TCRB sequences from naive cells were analyzed. Entries here come from immuneACCESS through TCRdb and include only in-frame sequences with V and J called. Some clones fail to appear in such tables; in the studies checked, an unresolved V gene covers under half of the shortfall, and the cause of the remainder is unknown. That table is the source of V, J and clone size, and D and trimming were worked out from the DNA. The sample contains approximately 340,000 clones, about 14% of them found a single time. The top ten clones comprise approximately 0.02% of the sample.

A single peripheral blood draw of approximately 110 mL on average was collected from each donor into heparinised tubes. Using a panel that included CD45RO, CCR7, CD25, CD127, CD95 and CD27, naive, central memory, regulatory and stem cell-like memory CD4+ T cells were sorted on a BD FACSAria II. Every sorted population had a purity above 95%. PBMCs were isolated right away by Lymphoprep density gradient centrifugation and were stained directly, without culture. Samples were stained and sorted in pairs, with one healthy donor and one patient per experiment, so that batch effects were minimized. For CDR1 and CDR2, the germline V gene (reference sequence) lists SGHNT and YYREEE. Inclusive of the bounding cysteine and phenylalanine, the CDR3 is 15 residues long. Only the CDR3 DNA stays, 45 bases, in frame from base 1. This clone turned up a few times. Its cognate antigen has yet to be identified. An end of the junction does not agree with germline; a read error may underlie this.

The chain is encoded by TRBV5-4 joined to TRBJ2-7; TRBD2 matches 13 bases in the middle. The source of this sequence is a woman younger than 35 in good health. Sequenced material: naive CD4+ T cells from blood. The intended sense of this specimen's cell subset or site label: true naive CD4+ T cells. The CDR3 region has the sequence CASSLDRGLAGDVHF. The DNA sequence is as follows: TGTGCCAGCAGCTTGGATAGAGGACTAGCGGGAGATGTGCACTTC. Joined to the reference TRBV5-4 and TRBJ2-7 proteins, this CDR3 gives the full variable domain: ETGVTQSPTHLIKTRGQQVTLRCSSQSGHNTVSWYQQALGQGPQFIFQYYREEENGRGNFPPRFSGLQFPNYSSELNVNALELDDSALYLCASSLDRGLAGDVHFGPGTRLTVT.